Here is one T cell receptor beta chain with its context. Methods used by the authors: Nucleated cell counts were estimated from reference gene primer amplification. Profiling relied on immunoSEQ multiplex PCR, and the TCRdb table lists in-frame clones only, not all of them. V and J calls and clone size are copied from that table; D and trimming were computed from the DNA. The sample has fewer than 65,000 clones, almost 85% seen once. These data come from a study of blood T cell repertoires in COVID-19. The overall study: COVID-19 samples, acute and convalescent, were from the United States, Italy and Spain. In each case, the material was cDNA or gDNA derived from T cells, B-cell-depleted T cells, or PBMCs.

The CDR3 has 13 residues. V was trimmed by 1 base and J by 7 bases, leaving 8 bases between them. Material: peripheral blood. The TCR sequence derives from a human donor in a cohort sampled during active COVID-19. The V call is TRBV12-3 or TRBV12-4, the J call TRBJ1-5; D possibly corresponds to TRBD1 (5 bases). CDR3 sequence: CASSLGRVQPQHF. The CDR3 nucleotides read TGTGCCAGCAGTTTAGGCAGGGTCCAGCCCCAGCATTTT.